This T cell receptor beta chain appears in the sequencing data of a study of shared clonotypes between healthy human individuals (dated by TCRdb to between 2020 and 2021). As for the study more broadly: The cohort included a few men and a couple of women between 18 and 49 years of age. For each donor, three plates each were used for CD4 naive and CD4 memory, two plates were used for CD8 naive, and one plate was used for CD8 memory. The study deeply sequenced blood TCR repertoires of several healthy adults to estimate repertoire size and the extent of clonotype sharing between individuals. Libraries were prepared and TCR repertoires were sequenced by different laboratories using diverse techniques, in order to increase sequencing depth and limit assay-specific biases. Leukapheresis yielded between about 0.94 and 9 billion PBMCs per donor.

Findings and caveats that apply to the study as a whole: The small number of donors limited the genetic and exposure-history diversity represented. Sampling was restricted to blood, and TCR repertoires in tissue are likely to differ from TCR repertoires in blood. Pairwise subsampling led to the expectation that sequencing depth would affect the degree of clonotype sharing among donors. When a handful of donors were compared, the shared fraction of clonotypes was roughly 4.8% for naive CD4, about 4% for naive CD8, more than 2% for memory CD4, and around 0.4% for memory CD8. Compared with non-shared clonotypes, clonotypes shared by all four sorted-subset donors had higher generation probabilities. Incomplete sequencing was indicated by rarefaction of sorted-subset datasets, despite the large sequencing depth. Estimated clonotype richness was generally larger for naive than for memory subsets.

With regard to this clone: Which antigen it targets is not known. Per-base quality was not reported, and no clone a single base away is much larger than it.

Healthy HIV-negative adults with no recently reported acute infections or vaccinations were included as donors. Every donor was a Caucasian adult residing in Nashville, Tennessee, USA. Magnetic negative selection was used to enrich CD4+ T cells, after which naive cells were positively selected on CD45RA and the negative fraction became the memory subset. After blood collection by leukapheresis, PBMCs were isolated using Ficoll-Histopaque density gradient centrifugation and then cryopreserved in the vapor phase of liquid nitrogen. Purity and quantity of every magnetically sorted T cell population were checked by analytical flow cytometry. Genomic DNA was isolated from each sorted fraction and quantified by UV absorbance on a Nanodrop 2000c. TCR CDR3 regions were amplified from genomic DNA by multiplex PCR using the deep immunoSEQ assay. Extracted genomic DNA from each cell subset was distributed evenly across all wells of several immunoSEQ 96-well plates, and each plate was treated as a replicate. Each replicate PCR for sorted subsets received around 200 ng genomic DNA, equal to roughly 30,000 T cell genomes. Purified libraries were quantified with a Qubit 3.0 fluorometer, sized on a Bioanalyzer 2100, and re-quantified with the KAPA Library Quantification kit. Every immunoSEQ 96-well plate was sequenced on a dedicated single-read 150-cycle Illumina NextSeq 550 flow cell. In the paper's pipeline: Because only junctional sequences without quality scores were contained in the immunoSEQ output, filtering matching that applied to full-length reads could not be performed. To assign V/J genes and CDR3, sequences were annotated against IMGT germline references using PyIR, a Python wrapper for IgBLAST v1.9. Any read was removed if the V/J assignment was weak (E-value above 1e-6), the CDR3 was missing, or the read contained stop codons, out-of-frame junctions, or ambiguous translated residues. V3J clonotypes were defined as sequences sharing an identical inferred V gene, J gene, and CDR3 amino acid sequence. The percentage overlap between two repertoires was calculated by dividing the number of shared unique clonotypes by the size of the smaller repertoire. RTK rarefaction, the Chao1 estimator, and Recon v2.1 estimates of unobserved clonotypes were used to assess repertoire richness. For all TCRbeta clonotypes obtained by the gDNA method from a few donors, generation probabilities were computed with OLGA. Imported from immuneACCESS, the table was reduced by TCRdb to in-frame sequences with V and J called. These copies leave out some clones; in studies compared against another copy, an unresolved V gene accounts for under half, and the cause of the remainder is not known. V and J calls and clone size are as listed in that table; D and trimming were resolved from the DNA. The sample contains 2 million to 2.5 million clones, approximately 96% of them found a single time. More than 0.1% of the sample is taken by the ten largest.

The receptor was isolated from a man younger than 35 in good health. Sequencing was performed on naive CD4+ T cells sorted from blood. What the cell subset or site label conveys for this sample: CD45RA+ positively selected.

The CDR3 region has the sequence CASSPRPDKTLLSGNTIYF. The bases read TGTGCCAGCAGCCCCCGACCAGACAAAACCCTCCTCTCTGGAAACACCATATATTTT. Recombination linked TRBV7-8 to TRBJ1-3, with the D segment identity uncertain. The CDR3 starts with the cysteine, ends with the phenylalanine, and has 19 residues. The retained sequence is limited to the CDR3, 57 bases, with the frame set at the first base. V is shortened by 5 bases, J by 0 bases, and the region joining them spans 23 bases. CDR1 SGHVS and CDR2 FQNEAQ are derived from the germline V gene.